These 23 T cell receptor beta chains came from one sample sequenced in a study of T cell responses to AZD1222 COVID-19 vaccine. Sequencing was performed with immunoSEQ multiplex PCR; in TCRdb, only in-frame clones are kept and a portion is missing. This sample has around 180,000 clones, with 85% to 95% found just once. Specimen: peripheral blood, collected on day 0 of AZD1222 vaccination. These receptors were obtained from an adult in good health.

The V and J genes are TRBV9 and TRBJ2-6; D is ambiguous. V was shortened by 4 bases and J by 0 bases, with 8 bases between the two germline ends. CDR3 size: 15 residues. The germline CDR1 and CDR2 sequences are SGDLS and YYNGEE. This CDR3 is CASSLVASGANVLTF. CDR3 nucleotide sequence: TGTGCCAGCAGCCTCGTTGCCTCTGGGGCCAACGTCCTGACTTTC.

The chain combines TRBV10-3 with TRBJ2-3; 11 bases are a match to TRBD2. The V and J ends lost 7 bases and 4 bases, in that order; junction bases with no gene match: 7. In germline, CDR1 is ENHRY, CDR2 SYGVKD. There are 15 residues in the CDR3. CDR3 sequence (DNA): TGTGCCATCACTAAGACTAGCGGGGTGGCAGATACGCAGTATTTT. Its translation: CAITKTSGVADTQYF.

V gene TRBV27 combines with J gene TRBJ1-2; D is perhaps TRBD1 (5 bases). This CDR3 spans 12 amino acids. Between the trimmed V and J ends, which lost 5 bases and 5 bases, there was a span of 9 bases. Germline CDR1 reads MNHEY; CDR2 reads SMNVEV (reference sequence). The CDR3 region has the DNA TGTGCCAGCAGTCCCCCAGGGTATGGCTACACCTTC. The encoded protein is CASSPPGYGYTF.

This sequence joins TRBV2 and TRBJ1-4, with TRBD1 identical over 10 bases. The CDR3 sequence is 15 residues long. V gave up 5 bases and J gave up 7 bases; unmatched junction bases: 7. Germline CDR1 is SNHLY and CDR2 is FYNNEI. The CDR3 loop reads CASSYPGQGPEKLFF. As DNA, the CDR3 is TGTGCCAGCAGTTACCCGGGACAGGGGCCTGAAAAACTGTTTTTT.

J is TRBJ1-4 and V is TRBV7-2; unclear D gene. The CDR3 length is 15 residues. The V end was cut by 5 bases, the J end by 6 bases, with 16 bases between. CDR1 is SGHTA and CDR2 is FQGNSA in the germline V gene. The CDR3 sequence is CASSRAQTGHEKLFF. The CDR3 region has the DNA TGTGCCAGCAGCCGGGCCCAGACGGGTCATGAAAAACTGTTTTTT.

The rearrangement uses TRBV4-2 and TRBJ2-2; D assignment may be TRBD1 or TRBD2 (5 bases each). The CDR3 loop spans 16 amino acids. Deletions cut 1 base from V and 5 bases from J, with 14 bases between. Germline V gives CDR1 LGHNA, CDR2 YNFKEQ. CDR3: CASSQGSGRETGELFF. The CDR3 DNA follows: TGTGCCAGCAGCCAAGGGTCCGGCAGGGAGACCGGGGAGCTGTTTTTT.

This clone came up once. The chain uses TRBV7-9 and TRBJ2-5, with a possible D match to TRBD1 (6 bases). CDR1 is SEHNR, CDR2 FQNEAQ, per germline (reference sequence). This CDR3 is 14 amino acids long. Trimming shortened V by 3 bases and J by 1 base, and 9 bases separated the two germline ends. The DNA for the CDR3 is TGTGCCAGCAGCTTTGAAGGGGGCCAAGAGACCCAGTACTTC. Translated: CASSFEGGQETQYF.

The chain links TRBV9 to TRBJ1-2; D might be TRBD1 (5 bases). Germline V gene lookup returns CDR1 SGDLS and CDR2 YYNGEE. Trimming took 4 bases from V and 1 from J, leaving 17 bases between them. This CDR3 is built from 16 residues. CDR3 sequence (DNA): TGTGCCAGCAGCCCACGGGCGGGTGACAGTAACTATGGCTACACCTTC. It specifies CASSPRAGDSNYGYTF.

The V gene is TRBV29-1, the J gene TRBJ2-1; either TRBD1 or TRBD2 may fit D (5 bases each). The CDR3 extends over 12 amino acids. Germline V CDR1 and CDR2: SQVTM, ANQGSEA. Trimming left V 2 bases short and J 13 bases short, with 15 bases between. CDR3 loop: CSVESRDDRQFF. The CDR3, as DNA: TGCAGCGTTGAAAGTCGGGACGATCGTCAGTTCTTC.

The V call is TRBV6-5, the J call TRBJ2-7; D remains ambiguous. The germline V and J ends were trimmed by 8 bases and 0 bases, with 8 bases remaining between them. This CDR3 is built from 12 residues. Germline V gene sequence: CDR1 MNHEY, CDR2 SVGAGI. In nucleotides, the CDR3 is TGTGCCAGCGCCCATTCCTCCTACGAGCAGTACTTC. It codes for CASAHSSYEQYF.

The chain couples TRBV18 to TRBJ2-7; D gene ambiguous. Trimming left V 2 bases short and J 3 bases short, with 8 bases between. The CDR3 is 13 residues long. Per the germline V gene, CDR1 is KGHSH and CDR2 is LQKENI. This chain's CDR3 is CASSPRASYEQYF. CDR3 DNA sequence: TGTGCCAGCTCACCAAGGGCTAGCTACGAGCAGTACTTC.

The V call is TRBV11-1, the J call TRBJ2-5, with D tentatively TRBD1 (6 bases). V lost 3 bases to trimming and J lost 4 bases, with 12 bases between them. The CDR3 contains 14 residues. Germline-derived CDR1 and CDR2 are SGHAT and FQDESV (reference sequence). This CDR3 is CASSFQGTRETQYF. CDR3 bases: TGTGCCAGCAGCTTCCAGGGGACAAGAGAGACCCAGTACTTC. Full variable domain (outside the CDR3, taken from reference TRBV11-1 and TRBJ2-5): EAEVAQSPRYKITEKSQAVAFWCDPISGHATLYWYRQILGQGPELLVQFQDESVVDDSQLPKDRFSAERLKGVDSTLKIQPAELGDSAMYLCASSFQGTRETQYFGPGTRLLVL.

This clone was seen just once. The V and J genes are TRBV10-3 and TRBJ2-3, with TRBD2 identical over 15 bases. The CDR3 contains 19 residues. Looked up from germline, CDR1 is ENHRY and CDR2 is SYGVKD. J was trimmed by 4 bases and V by 6 bases; bases with no gene match: 14. The CDR3 spells CAISPTGLAGGPKADTQYF. The CDR3 DNA reads TGTGCCATCAGCCCTACCGGACTAGCGGGGGGGCCTAAGGCAGATACGCAGTATTTT.

The CDR3 reads CASSAGLAASYEQYF. In DNA form, the CDR3 reads TGTGCCAGCAGCGCTGGACTAGCGGCCTCCTACGAGCAGTACTTC. This chain joins TRBV9 and TRBJ2-7; TRBD2 agrees at 10 bases. V dropped 3 bases and J dropped 0; count of bases not matched to a gene: 3. The CDR3 length is 15 residues. Germline CDR1 SGDLS, CDR2 YYNGEE.

The J gene is TRBJ2-3, the V gene TRBV7-3; D uncertain. The CDR3 consists of 13 residues. The V and J ends lost 5 bases and 6 bases respectively, with 12 bases between them. The germline V gene has CDR1 SGHTA and CDR2 FQGTGA. This chain's CDR3 is CASSPTRRDTQYF. The DNA of the CDR3 is TGTGCCAGCAGCCCTACCAGGCGGGATACGCAGTATTTT.

The gene calls are TRBV6-2 or TRBV6-3 and TRBJ1-2; D is uncertain. This CDR3 region has 14 residues. The germline V gene has CDR1 MNHEY and CDR2 SVGEGT. Trimming stripped 2 bases from V and 6 bases from J, with 13 bases between. The CDR3 nucleotides read TGTGCCAGCAGTTACGCTACTCCAACCGATGGCTACACCTTC. This gives the protein CASSYATPTDGYTF.

This rearrangement joins TRBV29-1 to TRBJ1-1, with a possible D match to TRBD1 (6 bases). V gave up 7 bases and J gave up 6 bases, with 9 bases separating them. CDR1 and CDR2 from the germline V gene are SQVTM and ANQGSEA. This CDR3 has 10 residues. The CDR3 loop reads CSGRGSEAFF. The CDR3 DNA reads as TGCAGCGGGAGGGGGTCTGAAGCTTTCTTT. The whole variable domain, filled in from reference TRBV29-1 and TRBJ1-1, reads SAVISQKPSRDICQRGTSLTIQCQVDSQVTMMFWYRQQPGQSLTLIATANQGSEATYESGFVIDKFPISRPNLTFSTLTVSNMSPEDSSIYLCSGRGSEAFFGQGTRLTVV.

The CDR3 DNA reads TGTGCCAGCAGTTTCCAAGGGGGGCGACCAGAACTGTTTTTT. Translating gives CASSFQGGRPELFF. The chain combines TRBV28 with TRBJ1-4; maybe TRBD1 (6 bases). CDR1 is MDHEN and CDR2 is SYDVKM in the germline V gene. Trimming stripped 3 bases from V and 12 bases from J, with 17 bases between. This CDR3 comprises 14 residues.

The V call is TRBV28, the J call TRBJ1-2; D is unresolved. The germline V gene has CDR1 MDHEN and CDR2 SYDVKM. This CDR3 has 14 amino acids. V lost 5 bases and J 4 bases, leaving 14 bases between the germline ends. In DNA, the CDR3 is TGTGCCAGCAGTACAAGGACTGACCTCTATGGCTACACCTTC. Translating gives CASSTRTDLYGYTF.

The chain recombines TRBV11-2 with TRBJ2-2; the D gene is possibly TRBD2 (5 bases). Per the germline V gene, CDR1 is SGHAT and CDR2 is FQNNGV. Trimming cost V 2 bases and J 5 bases, with 15 bases left between them. This CDR3 comprises 16 residues. CDR3 sequence reads: CASSLIAGLNTGELFF. The CDR3 DNA is TGTGCCAGCAGCTTAATCGCGGGCCTTAATACCGGGGAGCTGTTTTTT.

The count of this clone is one. The chain has TRBV10-3 and TRBJ2-3; maybe TRBD2 (6 bases). This CDR3 has 14 amino acids. CDR1 ENHRY and CDR2 SYGVKD come from the germline V gene. V was cut by 6 bases and J by 5 bases, with 15 bases left in between. This chain's CDR3 is CAIRTGVEGDTQYF. The CDR3, as DNA: TGTGCCATCAGGACGGGAGTAGAGGGAGATACGCAGTATTTT.

V and J are TRBV19 and TRBJ1-1, with D possibly being TRBD1 (5 bases). This CDR3 spans 17 amino acids. Germline V gives CDR1 LNHDA, CDR2 SQIVND (reference sequence). V was clipped by 4 bases and J by 4 bases, with 22 bases between them. Here the CDR3 reads CASSSRVRRGLSTEAFF. As DNA, the CDR3 is TGTGCCAGTAGTAGTCGGGTCCGGAGGGGTTTGAGCACTGAAGCTTTCTTT.

V and J are TRBV4-3 and TRBJ1-1; maybe TRBD1 (5 bases). Germline values: CDR1 LGHNA, CDR2 YSLEER. V shed 0 bases and J shed 11 bases, with 16 bases lying between them. CDR3 length: 14 amino acids. CDR3 bases: TGCGCCAGCAGCCAAGATGCGGGAGGGACGGTTGCTTTCTTT. It specifies CASSQDAGGTVAFF.